This T cell receptor (beta chain) was retrieved from a study of control samples from healthy donors and cancer patients. The CDR3 sequence is 14 residues long. The germline gives CDR1 MNHEY, CDR2 SVGAGI. The V and J ends lost 7 bases and 7 bases, in that order; junction bases with no gene match: 7. The table came from immunoSEQ multiplex PCR; TCRdb's copy has only in-frame clones and leaves some out. The data contain about 130,000 clones, less than 95% of them singletons. The sequenced sample was blood. The sequence came from a man between 18 and 29 years old in good health. V and J are TRBV6-5 and TRBJ1-6, with TRBD1 identical over 7 bases. The CDR3 is CASTPGQLNSPLHF. The CDR3 DNA follows: TGTGCCAGCACCCCGGGACAGTTAAATTCACCCCTCCACTTT.